This T cell receptor (beta chain) was sequenced for a study of beta chain features in type 1 diabetes. Study-wide results and caveats: Naive, central memory and Treg TCRB repertoires appeared more alike in patients than in healthy donors. Shortening of TCRB CDR3s, moderate but significant, appeared in all four CD4+ subsets of Type 1 diabetes patients.

TCRB transcripts that were expressed got sequenced, as all of the isolated RNA had been reverse transcribed. The repertoire was sequenced with immunoSEQ multiplex PCR; TCRdb's copy has only in-frame clones and lacks some. The sample comprises a few hundred thousand clones, over 8.5% of which are singletons, and over 0.45% rests with the top ten. This clone has only a few counts. The antigen remains unidentified. Sorted cells reached over 98% purity in every population. The CDR3 extends over 14 amino acids. The germline gives CDR1 MNHEY, CDR2 SVGAGI. V dropped 7 bases and J dropped 3 bases, with 16 bases sitting between them.

The clonotype was recovered from a man between 25 and 39 years old with type 1 diabetes. The sample comprised central memory CD4+ T cells from blood. The genes are TRBV6-5 and TRBJ2-7; possibly TRBD2 for D (7 bases). As DNA, the CDR3 is TGTGCCAGCAATGTGGGGGGGCAGCTCTACGAGCAGTACTTC. Amino acid sequence: CASNVGGQLYEQYF.